These 10 T cell receptor beta chains were sequenced from one sample in a study of blood T cell repertoires in COVID-19. Measured with immunoSEQ multiplex PCR; TCRdb has only the in-frame clones, and not every one. The sample has 360,000 or so clones, over 85% seen once. Sequenced sample: peripheral blood. The source of these receptors is a woman aged 55-75 years with COVID-19, enrolled during active disease.

DNA for the CDR3: TGTGCCAGCAGCTCCCAACAGAGTCCGAAGACCCAGTACTTC. This sequence encodes CASSSQQSPKTQYF. The chain carries TRBV7-6 and TRBJ2-5, with D hard to call. Germline CDR1 SGHVS, CDR2 FNYEAQ. Trimming shortened V by 4 bases and J by 6 bases, and 15 bases separated the two germline ends. The CDR3 runs to 14 residues.

Only one count was recorded for this clone. The chain recombines TRBV7-3 with TRBJ2-1, with D tentatively TRBD2 (5 bases). V was pared by 2 bases and J by 10 bases, with 12 bases between. In germline, CDR1 is SGHTA, CDR2 FQGTGA. The CDR3 loop spans 13 amino acids. DNA of the CDR3: TGTGCCAGCAGCTTACTTTCCAGCGGCGAGCAGTTCTTC. This encodes CASSLLSSGEQFF.

The chain employs TRBV6-6 and TRBJ2-1; D gene uncertain. Per germline, CDR1 MNHNY and CDR2 SVGAGI (reference sequence). The CDR3 extends over 14 amino acids. The V and J ends lost 4 bases and 9 bases respectively, with 16 bases between them. The CDR3: CASSFSEAPGEQFF. CDR3 in DNA: TGTGCCAGCAGTTTCTCTGAGGCCCCGGGTGAGCAGTTCTTC.

This chain joins TRBV18 and TRBJ1-1, with 7 bases aligning to TRBD1. Germline-derived CDR1 and CDR2 are KGHSH and LQKENI. This CDR3 comprises 15 residues. The trim removed 2 bases at V and 0 bases at J, leaving 3 bases unmatched. The CDR3 DNA reads as TGTGCCAGCTCACCAGGACAGGAGTTGAACACTGAAGCTTTCTTT. It codes for CASSPGQELNTEAFF.

The gene calls are TRBV7-2 and TRBJ2-7; the D is unclear. This CDR3 comprises 14 residues. Between the trimmed V and J ends, which lost 4 bases and 0 bases, there was a span of 10 bases. Germline lookup yields CDR1 SGHTA and CDR2 FQGNSA. The CDR3, as DNA: TGTGCCAGCAGCTCTGTTAGGAGCTCCTACGAGCAGTACTTC. Translated: CASSSVRSSYEQYF.

The chain couples TRBV3-1 (or the pseudogene TRBV3-2) to TRBJ1-6; 9 bases agree with TRBD1. V lost 4 bases, J lost 8 bases, and 9 bases stayed unmatched. This CDR3 has 16 residues. Germline V gene lookup returns CDR1 LGHDT and CDR2 YNNKEL (reference sequence). This CDR3 reads CASSRRTGGDDSPLHF. The DNA for the CDR3 is TGTGCCAGCAGCCGAAGAACAGGGGGCGATGATTCACCCCTCCACTTT.

The sample holds one count of this clone. The chain employs TRBV7-9 and TRBJ2-1; TRBD1 matches 9 bases. Per the germline V gene, CDR1 is SEHNR and CDR2 is FQNEAQ (reference sequence). The CDR3 contains 15 residues. The trim removed 7 bases at V and 7 bases at J, leaving 11 bases unmatched. In DNA, the CDR3 is TGTGCCAGCACCAATCGGGACAGGGCGATGAATGAGCAGTTCTTC. Protein sequence: CASTNRDRAMNEQFF.

The J gene is TRBJ1-6, the V gene TRBV18, with D unresolved. This CDR3 has 16 residues. Germline V CDR1 and CDR2: KGHSH, LQKENI. Trimming removed 6 bases from V and 0 bases from J, with 12 bases in between. The CDR3 loop reads CASSPGIRSYNSPLHF. The DNA for the CDR3 is TGTGCCAGCTCCCCGGGGATCCGCTCCTATAATTCACCCCTCCACTTT. Using reference TRBV18 and TRBJ1-6 for the parts outside the CDR3, the full variable domain is NAGVMQNPRHLVRRRGQEARLRCSPMKGHSHVYWYRQLPEEGLKFMVYLQKENIIDESGMPKERFSAEFPKEGPSILRIQQVVRGDSAAYFCASSPGIRSYNSPLHFGNGTRLTVT.

This clone was recorded once. The chain recombines TRBV10-3 with TRBJ1-6; 7 nucleotides agree with TRBD1. J lost 4 bases, V lost 5 bases, and 8 bases had no gene match. Looked up from germline, CDR1 is ENHRY and CDR2 is SYGVKD. This CDR3 is built from 16 residues. In nucleotides, the CDR3 is TGTGCCATCAGTCCTGCGGGACAGCTATATAATTCACCCCTCCACTTT. Protein: CAISPAGQLYNSPLHF.

The chain is built from TRBV5-1 and TRBJ1-4; weak D call: TRBD1 (5 bases). Trimming took 4 bases from V and 8 from J, leaving 21 bases between them. The CDR3 has 16 amino acids. Germline loops: CDR1 SGHRS, CDR2 YFSETQ. This CDR3 is CASSTQGAGGGEKLFF. In DNA, the CDR3 is TGCGCCAGCAGCACCCAGGGTGCAGGCGGTGGGGAAAAACTGTTTTTT.